The 21 T cell receptor beta chains below all came from one sample that was sequenced in a study of control samples from healthy donors and cancer patients. Sequencing used immunoSEQ multiplex PCR; TCRdb keeps in-frame clones, though not all of them. Of about 70,000 clones in the sample, approximately 94% were seen once. Sequencing used blood. Source of these receptors: a woman in her twenties or thirties in good health.

The CDR3 protein is CASSLGGDRGSPQHF. The DNA for the CDR3 is TGTGCCAGCAGCTTAGGGGGGGACAGGGGGAGCCCCCAGCATTTT. J is TRBJ1-5 and V is TRBV7-9; 11 bases fit TRBD1. CDR3 length: 15 residues. Germline trimming cut 1 base from V and 10 bases from J; bases unmatched to any gene: 6. Germline V gives CDR1 SEHNR, CDR2 FQNEAQ (reference sequence).

The sample holds one count of this clone. The chain recombines TRBV2 with TRBJ1-4, with D uncertain. CDR1 is SNHLY, CDR2 FYNNEI, per germline. The CDR3 spans 14 residues. Deletions cut 7 bases from V and 8 bases from J, with 17 bases between. The CDR3 bases are TGTGCCAGCAATCGGTGGGGAGAAAAGGAAAAACTGTTTTTT. The encoded protein is CASNRWGEKEKLFF. The entire variable domain, with the rest obtained from reference TRBV2 and TRBJ1-4, is as follows: EPEVTQTPSHQVTQMGQEVILRCVPISNHLYFYWYRQILGQKVEFLVSFYNNEISEKSEIFDDQFSVERPDGSNFTLKIRSTKLEDSAMYFCASNRWGEKEKLFFGSGTQLSVL.

CDR3: CASSLPPVGHGYTF. The DNA for the CDR3 is TGTGCCAGCAGTTTACCGCCGGTAGGGCATGGCTACACCTTC. The chain couples TRBV28 to TRBJ1-2; D not resolved. Trimming took 2 bases from V and 6 from J, leaving 13 bases between them. Per the germline V gene, CDR1 is MDHEN and CDR2 is SYDVKM. The CDR3 runs 14 residues.

This clone was seen more than once but under ten times. This sequence joins TRBV9 and TRBJ1-1; D call uncertain. The CDR3 is made up of 15 amino acids. V lost 4 bases and J 0 bases, leaving 13 bases between the germline ends. Looked up from germline, CDR1 is SGDLS and CDR2 is YYNGEE. The CDR3 spells CASSLGGDLNTEAFF. CDR3 coding DNA: TGTGCCAGCAGCCTGGGCGGGGATTTGAACACTGAAGCTTTCTTT.

The chain links TRBV6-1 to TRBJ2-7; the match to TRBD1 covers 8 bases. After removal of 2 bases from V and 2 bases from J, the junction contained 5 bases not matched to a gene. Germline-derived CDR1 and CDR2 are MNHNS and SASEGT. This CDR3 comprises 15 residues. The CDR3 loop is CASSEWGQDPYEQYF. CDR3 DNA sequence: TGTGCCAGCAGTGAATGGGGACAGGACCCCTACGAGCAGTACTTC.

The chain has TRBV6-1 and TRBJ1-1; 9 positions agree with TRBD1. The junction had 3 bases not matched to a gene; V was cut back by 3 bases and J by 1 base. The CDR3 has 15 residues. From germline, CDR1 is MNHNS and CDR2 SASEGT. The CDR3 region has the DNA TGTGCCAGCAGTGAGACAGGGGGGGGGAACACTGAAGCTTTCTTT. Amino acids: CASSETGGGNTEAFF.

The CDR3 region has the DNA TGTGCCAGCAGCGTCTACGGACAGGGAGACGAGCAGTACTTC. The encoded protein is CASSVYGQGDEQYF. This rearrangement joins TRBV9 to TRBJ2-7, with 8 bases aligning to TRBD1. Germline V gives CDR1 SGDLS, CDR2 YYNGEE. The CDR3 covers 14 residues. The V segment lost 2 bases and the J segment 5 bases; nucleotides outside the gene matches: 6. The entire variable domain, with the rest obtained from reference TRBV9 and TRBJ2-7, is as follows: DSGVTQTPKHLITATGQRVTLRCSPRSGDLSVYWYQQSLDQGLQFLIQYYNGEERAKGNILERFSAQQFPDLHSELNLSSLELGDSALYFCASSVYGQGDEQYFGPGTRLTVT.

The CDR3 nucleotides are TGTGCCAGCAGCCAAGATTACGGGGGGGCCCTCACCTACGAGCAGTACGTC. Protein sequence: CASSQDYGGALTYEQYV. The chain carries TRBV3-1 (or the pseudogene TRBV3-2) and TRBJ2-7; TRBD2 aligns across 8 bases. From germline, CDR1 is LGHDT and CDR2 YNNKEL (reference sequence). The CDR3 is made up of 17 amino acids. J was trimmed by 2 bases and V by 0 bases; bases with no gene match: 9.

In the case of this clone: Other DNA sequences of this sample code for an identical CDR3. The chain recombines TRBV3-1 (or the pseudogene TRBV3-2) with TRBJ2-5; D not certain. Germline V CDR1 and CDR2: LGHDT, YNNKEL (reference sequence). The V end was cut by 4 bases, the J end by 1 base, with 4 bases between. This CDR3 has 12 amino acids. The CDR3 sequence is CASSRTQETQYF. The CDR3 DNA sequence: TGTGCCAGCAGCCGCACCCAAGAGACCCAGTACTTC.

V usage is TRBV19 and J usage is TRBJ1-1; 8 bases fit TRBD1. This CDR3 has 15 amino acids. The ends lost 2 bases at V and 5 bases at J; junction bases unmatched: 7. CDR1 is LNHDA and CDR2 is SQIVND in the germline V gene (reference sequence). The CDR3 loop reads CASSIPGGGRTEAFF. CDR3 in DNA: TGTGCCAGTAGTATACCAGGGGGCGGGAGGACTGAAGCTTTCTTT.

The chain uses TRBV12-3 or TRBV12-4 and TRBJ1-2, with TRBD1 as a possible D gene (5 bases). The CDR3 consists of 13 residues. Trimming pared 5 bases from V and 4 bases from J, leaving 11 bases between. CDR3 bases: TGTGCCAGCAGTGGCGGGGACCTCTATGGCTACACCTTC. Encoded protein: CASSGGDLYGYTF.

The chain combines TRBV15 with TRBJ1-3, with unresolved D. With 0 bases removed from V and 0 bases from J, the gap between germline ends came to 9 bases. The V gene's germline CDR1 is LNHNV and CDR2 YYDKDF (reference sequence). The CDR3 is 16 residues long. CDR3 loop: CATSREPSSSGNTIYF. CDR3 coding DNA: TGTGCCACCAGCAGAGAGCCGAGCAGCTCTGGAAACACCATATATTTT.

The J gene is TRBJ1-2, the V gene TRBV30; maybe TRBD1 (6 bases). There are 13 residues in the CDR3. The germline V gene encodes CDR1 GTSNPN and CDR2 SVGIG (reference sequence). V was shortened by 1 base and J by 4 bases, with 10 bases between the two germline ends. The chain's CDR3 is CAWSGGQFYGYTF. In nucleotides, the CDR3 is TGTGCCTGGAGTGGAGGACAGTTCTATGGCTACACCTTC.

The chain carries TRBV7-9 and TRBJ1-1; D not certain. The CDR3 totals 13 residues. The V end lost 5 bases, the J end lost 5 bases, and 12 bases lay between the germline ends. Germline CDR1 and CDR2: SEHNR and FQNEAQ (reference sequence). The CDR3 DNA is TGTGCCAGCAGCCCCCCCTCGGGAACTGAAGCTTTCTTT. Its translation: CASSPPSGTEAFF.

The V gene is TRBV5-4, the J gene TRBJ1-6; D uncertain. This CDR3 region has 14 residues. Trimming cost V 2 bases and J 5 bases, with 8 bases left between them. Germline CDR1 and CDR2: SGHNT and YYREEE (reference sequence). The CDR3 coding sequence is TGTGCCAGCAGCTTCGTGGCGGATAATTCACCCCTCCACTTT. Its protein product is CASSFVADNSPLHF.

This clone has a handful of counts. The chain uses TRBV7-3 and TRBJ1-6; D perhaps matches TRBD1 (5 bases). Germline loops: CDR1 SGHTA, CDR2 FQGTGA. The CDR3 runs to 13 residues. Trimming took off 5 bases at V and 7 bases at J, with 9 bases between the two ends. The DNA for the CDR3 is TGTGCCAGCAGCCCCCGACAGAATTCACCCCTCCACTTT. Its protein product is CASSPRQNSPLHF.

The chain joins TRBV19 to TRBJ1-2; possible D gene TRBD1, 5 bases. The length of the CDR3 is 16 residues. Germline lookup yields CDR1 LNHDA and CDR2 SQIVND (reference sequence). V shed 4 bases and J shed 4 bases, with 19 bases lying between them. The CDR3 sequence is CASSSSSRWGSYGYTF. CDR3 in DNA: TGTGCCAGTAGTAGCAGCTCGAGGTGGGGGAGCTATGGCTACACCTTC.

The rearrangement uses TRBV30 and TRBJ1-3; TRBD1 aligns across 10 bases. Germline V CDR1 and CDR2: GTSNPN, SVGIG (reference sequence). This CDR3 comprises 17 residues. The V gene end was trimmed by 0 bases and the J gene end by 0 bases; junction bases not matched to a gene: 5. The chain's CDR3 is CAWSVSGQGSSGNTIYF. DNA of the CDR3: TGTGCCTGGAGTGTATCGGGACAGGGGAGCTCTGGAAACACCATATATTTT.

The V call is TRBV3-1 (or the pseudogene TRBV3-2), the J call TRBJ1-5, with 7 nucleotides matching TRBD1. Trimming at V came to 1 base and at J to 2 bases, leaving 5 bases not matched to a gene. The germline V gene has CDR1 LGHDT and CDR2 YNNKEL (reference sequence). The CDR3 is 16 amino acids. CDR3 coding DNA: TGTGCCAGCAGCCAAGGTGCCGGACAGGGCAATCAGCCCCAGCATTTT. Protein: CASSQGAGQGNQPQHF.

The chain employs TRBV28 and TRBJ1-2; D gene uncertain. Trimming cost V 10 bases and J 2 bases, with 17 bases left between them. The CDR3 has 14 residues. From germline, CDR1 is MDHEN and CDR2 SYDVKM. CDR3 amino acids: CATVTMGANYGYTF. As DNA, the CDR3 is TGTGCCACGGTCACCATGGGCGCGAACTATGGCTACACCTTC.

In this sample, this clone turned up once. J is TRBJ1-2 and V is TRBV14; the D gene is possibly TRBD1 (5 bases). Per germline, CDR1 SGHDN and CDR2 FVKESK. CDR3 length: 13 amino acids. Trimming shortened V by 4 bases and J by 7 bases, and 13 bases separated the two germline ends. The DNA for the CDR3 is TGTGCCAGCAGCCGAGACAGTATCTCTGGCTACACCTTC. Residues: CASSRDSISGYTF.